Listed below are T cell receptor beta chains from one sample, sequenced in a study of response to subunit inactivated influenza vaccine. TCRdb redid the calling of the RT-PCR reads with MiXCR, one entry per CDR3 protein. The data hold a few hundred thousand distinct CDR3 sequences, with 6.5% to 8% observed a single time. Sample: PBMCs from blood, taken around 2 years after vaccination. These receptors were obtained from a man between 50 and 75 years old who received an inactivated influenza vaccine. Each CDR3 is given with its conserved first and last residue. A D gene is named only where the DNA matches it firmly. Rows give clone size only sometimes, using once, few, many, or a class for an expanded clone.

abundance,j_gene,v_gene,d_gene,CDR3nt,CDR3aa
many,TRBJ2-1,TRBV4-2,-,TGTGCCAGCAGCCAATCCCCTAGCGCCTCCTACAATGAGCAGTTCTTC,CASSQSPSASYNEQFF
few,TRBJ2-5,TRBV5-1,TRBD2,TGCGCCAGCAGCGCCCGACTAGCGGAAGAGACCCAGTACTTC,CASSARLAEETQYF
few,TRBJ2-7,TRBV9,TRBD1,TGTGCCAGCAGCGTAGGAACAGGGGGCCTATACGAGCAGTACTTC,CASSVGTGGLYEQYF
many,TRBJ1-6,TRBV21-1,-,TGTGCCAGCAGCAAAGGAACAGGAGGTAGTTCACCCCTCCACTTT,CASSKGTGGSSPLHF
many,TRBJ2-7,TRBV7-8,-,TGTGCCAGCAGCTTTCTAGGACTGGACGGCTACGAGCAGTACTTC,CASSFLGLDGYEQYF
-,TRBJ1-2,TRBV10-3,-,TGTGCCATCACAAGCCAGGCCCAGGGATATGGCTACACCTTC,CAITSQAQGYGYTF
many,TRBJ1-4,TRBV6-5,TRBD1,TGTGCCAGCAGTTACTCCGGGACAGGGAGTGAAAAACTGTTTTTT,CASSYSGTGSEKLFF
-,TRBJ2-7,TRBV20-1,-,TGCAGTGCTAGGGGGGGCGGTTCCTCCTACGAGCAGTACTTC,CSARGGGSSYEQYF
-,TRBJ1-4,TRBV27,-,TGTGCCAGCAGCTTATCCCCCAGGGGATCAAATGAAAAACTGTTTTTT,CASSLSPRGSNEKLFF
-,TRBJ1-6,TRBV7-6,TRBD1,TGTGCCAGCAGCTCCATGGACAGGTTCTCCTATAATTCACCCCTCCACTTT,CASSSMDRFSYNSPLHF
few,TRBJ2-2,TRBV12-3/TRBV12-4,-,TGTGCCAGCAGTCGTTGGACAGAGACGAACACCGGGGAGCTGTTTTTT,CASSRWTETNTGELFF
-,TRBJ2-1,TRBV30,TRBD2,TGTGCCGGAATAGCGGGGGGGGTCAATGAGCAGTTCTTC,CAGIAGGVNEQFF
-,TRBJ2-2,TRBV28,TRBD2,TGTGCCAGCCGGCAGGGAGGGGACACCGGGGAGCTGTTTTTT,CASRQGGDTGELFF
-,TRBJ2-4,TRBV20-1,-,TGCAGTGCCAAGAGGGGGGCGGCCAAAAACATTCAGTACTTC,CSAKRGAAKNIQYF
few,TRBJ2-4,TRBV4-3,-,TGCGCCAGCAGCCAAGATACATCCCCAAACATTCAGTACTTC,CASSQDTSPNIQYF
few,TRBJ2-1,TRBV5-1,TRBD1,TGCGCCAGCAGCTTGGGTTACGGACAGGGGGCGAATGAGCAGTTCTTC,CASSLGYGQGANEQFF
many,TRBJ2-2,TRBV9,TRBD2,TGTGCCAGCAGCGCTTTGGGACTAGCGCTCACCGGGGAGCTGTTTTTT,CASSALGLALTGELFF
many,TRBJ2-7,TRBV2,TRBD1,TGTGCCAGCAGTTTGGACAGGCGAACCTACGAGCAGTACTTC,CASSLDRRTYEQYF
-,TRBJ2-5,TRBV6-5,-,TGTGCCAGCAGTTACGACGGTAGCGAGACTCAAGAGACCCAGTACTTC,CASSYDGSETQETQYF
many,TRBJ1-5,TRBV21-1,-,TGTGCCAGCAGCAAAGCGCTTCTCACAGGGGGCTCCGATCAGCCCCAGCATTTT,CASSKALLTGGSDQPQHF
-,TRBJ2-7,TRBV5-1,-,TGCGCCAGCAGCTTGGTAGAGGGGGTTGGCGAGCAGTACTTC,CASSLVEGVGEQYF
few,TRBJ2-5,TRBV20-1,-,TGCAGTGCTAGAGTGGCGACGCAGGTCCAAGAGACCCAGTACTTC,CSARVATQVQETQYF
-,TRBJ2-2,TRBV20-1,TRBD1,TGCAGTTCTAGAGATCGACAGGGGATTTCGAACACCGGGGAGCTGTTTTTT,CSSRDRQGISNTGELFF
few,TRBJ2-5,TRBV7-2,-,TGTGCCAGCAGCTTACGCACACCCCAAGAGACCCAGTACTTC,CASSLRTPQETQYF
-,TRBJ2-5,TRBV30,TRBD2,TGTGCCTGGAGTGTTGCGGGGGGCTTGGAGACCCAGTACTTC,CAWSVAGGLETQYF
few,TRBJ2-5,TRBV20-1,-,TGCAGTGCTAGAGATTCACTGGGTTCTGGGGAGACCCAGTACTTC,CSARDSLGSGETQYF
few,TRBJ2-7,TRBV6-5,-,TGTGCCAGCAGGACCCGGACTTACGAGCAGTACTTC,CASRTRTYEQYF
-,TRBJ2-1,TRBV11-2,TRBD2,TGTGCCAGCAGCCCTAGCGGGAGTTTGTTCAGTGAGCAGTTCTTC,CASSPSGSLFSEQFF
few,TRBJ1-5,TRBV6-2/TRBV6-3,TRBD1,TGTGCCAGCAGTTACCTTCTTTCAGGGGGTCCCCTGAATCAGCCCCAGCATTTT,CASSYLLSGGPLNQPQHF
many,TRBJ2-7,TRBV10-3,TRBD1,TGTGCCATCAGGACAGGGGACAGGCCCAACTACGAGCAGTACTTC,CAIRTGDRPNYEQYF
few,TRBJ1-1,TRBV3-1,-,TGTGCCAGCAGCCAAGATTGGGCACAGAACACTGAAGCTTTCTTT,CASSQDWAQNTEAFF
-,TRBJ2-2,TRBV27,-,TGTGCCAGCAGTCCTAGGACAGATAACACCGGGGAGCTGTTTTTT,CASSPRTDNTGELFF
few,TRBJ2-3,TRBV15,-,TGTGCCACCAGCAGGACCTCTTCTGGCAGGGGGGCAGATACGCAGTATTTT,CATSRTSSGRGADTQYF
many,TRBJ2-3,TRBV29-1,TRBD2,TGCAGCGTTGAAGGGCTAGCGGGAGCGCTAGGGGGAGATACGCAGTATTTT,CSVEGLAGALGGDTQYF
few,TRBJ2-5,TRBV20-1,-,TGCAGTGCTAGAGTGCCGTGGGGGGCTAGGGAGACCCAGTACTTC,CSARVPWGARETQYF
many,TRBJ2-5,TRBV5-1,TRBD1,TGCGCCAGCAGCCCCGGACAGGGCAACCAAGAGACCCAGTACTTC,CASSPGQGNQETQYF
-,TRBJ1-1,TRBV4-2,-,TGTGCCAGCAGCCCCGGGCTGCACACCGAAGCTTTCTTT,CASSPGLHTEAFF
few,TRBJ2-2,TRBV5-1,-,TGCGCCAGCAGCAAGGAGACCGGGGAGCTGTTTTTT,CASSKETGELFF
many,TRBJ2-3,TRBV5-1,-,TGCGCCAGCAGCTTGGAAACTAGCACAGATACGCAGTATTTT,CASSLETSTDTQYF
-,TRBJ2-7,TRBV5-1,-,TGCGCCAGCAGCTTAGCGGACGTATACCCCCACGAGCAGTACTTC,CASSLADVYPHEQYF
-,TRBJ2-3,TRBV20-1,TRBD2,TGCAGTGCTAGACTAATCACTAGCGGGGCAGATCTTAGCACAGATACGCAGTATTTT,CSARLITSGADLSTDTQYF